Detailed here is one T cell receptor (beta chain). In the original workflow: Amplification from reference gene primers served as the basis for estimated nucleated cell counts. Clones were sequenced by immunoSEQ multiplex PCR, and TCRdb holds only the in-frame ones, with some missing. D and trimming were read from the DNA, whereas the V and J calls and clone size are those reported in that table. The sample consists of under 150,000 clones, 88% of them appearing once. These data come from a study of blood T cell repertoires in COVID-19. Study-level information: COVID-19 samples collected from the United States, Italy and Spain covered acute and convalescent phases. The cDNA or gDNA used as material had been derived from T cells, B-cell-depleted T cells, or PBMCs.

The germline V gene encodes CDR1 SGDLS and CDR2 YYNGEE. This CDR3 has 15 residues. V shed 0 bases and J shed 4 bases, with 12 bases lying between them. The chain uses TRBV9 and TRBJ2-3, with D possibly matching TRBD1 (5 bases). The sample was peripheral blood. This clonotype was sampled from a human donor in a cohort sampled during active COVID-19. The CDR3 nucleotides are TGTGCCAGCAGCGTAGCAAGGGGTCGGGCAGATACGCAGTATTTT. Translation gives CASSVARGRADTQYF.